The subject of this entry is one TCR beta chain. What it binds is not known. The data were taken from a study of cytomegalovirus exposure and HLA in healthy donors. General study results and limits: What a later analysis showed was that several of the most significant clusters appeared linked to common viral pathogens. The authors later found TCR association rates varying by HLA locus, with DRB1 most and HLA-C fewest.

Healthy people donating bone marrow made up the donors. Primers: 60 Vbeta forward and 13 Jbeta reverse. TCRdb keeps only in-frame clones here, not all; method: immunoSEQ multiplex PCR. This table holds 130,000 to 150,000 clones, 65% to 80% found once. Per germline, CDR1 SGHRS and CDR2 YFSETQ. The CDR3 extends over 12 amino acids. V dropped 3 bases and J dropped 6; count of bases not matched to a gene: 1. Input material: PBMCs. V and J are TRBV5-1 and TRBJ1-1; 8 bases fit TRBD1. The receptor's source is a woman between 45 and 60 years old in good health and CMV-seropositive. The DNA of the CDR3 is TGCGCCAGCAGCTCACAGGGGGCTGAAGCTTTCTTT. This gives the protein CASSSQGAEAFF.